Listed here are 25 T cell receptor beta chains from one sample, sequenced in a study of metastatic and nonmetastatic thyroid tumors. Before thyroid surgery, none of the patients had received any treatment. MiXCR reprocessed the PCR reads for TCRdb. The table has some 20,000 clones, 30% to 35% seen once. Sequencing input: adjacent normal tissue. The source is a female donor with papillary thyroid cancer or a benign thyroid nodule (not recorded which). Some clones in this sample may be carry-over from other donors' samples.

The rearrangement joins TRBV20-1 to TRBJ2-5; TRBD1 matches at 8 bases. Germline trimming cut 3 bases from V and 5 bases from J; bases unmatched to any gene: 5. This CDR3 is 13 amino acids long. CDR1 and CDR2 (germline): DFQATT, SNEGSKA (reference sequence). In nucleotides, the CDR3 is TGCAGTGCTAGGGGACAGGTTTGGGAGACCCAGTACTTC. Translation gives CSARGQVWETQYF.

The rearrangement links TRBV3-1 to TRBJ2-7, with 7 bases aligning to TRBD1. From germline, CDR1 is LGHDT and CDR2 YNNKEL (reference sequence). The ends lost 3 bases at V and 7 bases at J; junction bases unmatched: 9. CDR3 length: 14 residues. In DNA, the CDR3 is TGTGCCAGCAGCCAGACCGACAGGGTTGGGGAGCAGTACTTC. Amino acid sequence: CASSQTDRVGEQYF.

The J gene is TRBJ2-7, the V gene TRBV6-5; D is perhaps TRBD1 (5 bases). V lost 7 bases, J lost 7 bases, and 23 bases lay in between. This CDR3 has 15 residues. Per the germline V gene, CDR1 is MNHEY and CDR2 is SVGAGI. The CDR3 protein is CASIYPIQVAREQYF. The CDR3 nucleotides read TGTGCCAGCATATACCCGATACAGGTTGCTCGGGAGCAGTACTTC.

This clone was picked up a small number of times. The V call is TRBV6-1, the J call TRBJ2-1; TRBD2 matches 10 bases. The CDR3 contains 15 residues. Germline CDR1 reads MNHNS; CDR2 reads SASEGT. Trimming cost V 7 bases and J 4 bases; bases outside gene matches: 7. DNA for the CDR3: TGTGCCAGCATCGCTAGCGGGGGACCTTACAATGAGCAGTTCTTC. This sequence encodes CASIASGGPYNEQFF.

This clone appeared a few times. CDR3 bases: TGTGCCAGCAAGCGGGAGGGGGTTTACAATGAGCAGTTCTTC. It yields the protein CASKREGVYNEQFF. The gene calls are TRBV2 and TRBJ2-1; TRBD2 agrees at 10 bases. CDR1 and CDR2 (germline): SNHLY, FYNNEI. This CDR3 has 14 amino acids. V lost 7 bases, J lost 4 bases, and 4 bases stayed unmatched.

This clone was seen only a few times. The gene calls are TRBV6-2 or TRBV6-3 and TRBJ1-1; D ambiguous. The CDR3 totals 14 residues. From germline, CDR1 is MNHEY and CDR2 SVGEGT. Trimming removed 2 bases from V and 0 bases from J, with 7 bases in between. CDR3 loop: CASSYRSMNTEAFF. In DNA form, the CDR3 reads TGTGCCAGCAGTTACCGGTCCATGAACACTGAAGCTTTCTTT.

Regarding this clone: At one end, the junction sequence differs from germline, possibly due to a read error. The chain carries TRBV12-5 and TRBJ1-1, with D possibly being TRBD1 (5 bases). Germline V CDR1 and CDR2: LGHNT, FRNRAP. This CDR3 contains 14 residues. CDR3 coding DNA: TGTGCTATTGGTCCCTCGGGGGAGTACCCTGAAGCTTTCTTT. Encoded protein: CAIGPSGEYPEAFF.

This rearrangement joins TRBV30 to TRBJ1-1; the D is unclear. Germline V gene data show CDR1 as GTSNPN and CDR2 as SVGIG (reference sequence). V lost 1 base and J 5 bases, leaving 8 bases between the germline ends. This CDR3 is 12 amino acids long. CDR3 bases: TGTGCCTGGAGTGCGACTGGGACTGAAGCTTTCTTT. Translation gives CAWSATGTEAFF.

The chain is built from TRBV6-1 and TRBJ1-2; 9 bases map to TRBD1. The J segment lost 7 bases and the V segment lost 6 bases, leaving 6 bases of the junction unmatched. CDR3 length: 13 amino acids. CDR1 and CDR2 from the germline V gene are MNHNS and SASEGT. In nucleotides, the CDR3 is TGTGCCAGCAGGGGGACAGGGCAGACTGGCTACACCTTC. It yields the protein CASRGTGQTGYTF.

The chain has TRBV6-6 and TRBJ1-3, with a weak D call TRBD1 (6 bases). The CDR3 has 16 residues. Trimming took 0 bases from V and 5 from J, leaving 14 bases between them. Germline V gene data show CDR1 as MNHNY and CDR2 as SVGAGI (reference sequence). The CDR3 here is CASSYSYPGERNTIYF. The CDR3 nucleotides are TGTGCCAGCAGTTACTCGTACCCAGGGGAGCGAAACACCATATATTTT.

By proportion, this clone is medium-sized. Here the CDR3 DNA reads TGTGCCAGCAGTGAAGCACAGAGTAACTATGGCTACACCTTC. It specifies CASSEAQSNYGYTF. The rearrangement links TRBV6-1 to TRBJ1-2; no firm D call. The CDR3 has 14 residues. V was shortened by 0 bases and J by 1 base, with 6 bases between the two germline ends. The V gene's germline CDR1 is MNHNS and CDR2 SASEGT.

The chain is built from TRBV5-1 and TRBJ2-7; 9 bases are a match to TRBD2. The CDR3 sequence is 14 residues long. CDR1 is SGHRS and CDR2 is YFSETQ in the germline V gene. With V trimmed by 0 bases and J by 5 bases, 3 bases remained unmatched. This chain's CDR3 is CASSLGTSVDEQYF. CDR3 nucleotides: TGCGCCAGCAGCTTGGGGACTAGCGTTGACGAGCAGTACTTC.

This clone was seen a few times. This rearrangement joins TRBV28 to TRBJ2-7; the match to TRBD2 covers 12 bases. This CDR3 is built from 14 residues. Germline V CDR1 and CDR2: MDHEN, SYDVKM. The junction had 2 bases not matched to a gene; V was cut back by 6 bases and J by 2 bases. The CDR3 is CASRRLAGAYEQYF. In nucleotides, the CDR3 is TGTGCCAGCAGGCGACTAGCGGGAGCCTACGAGCAGTACTTC.

The chain joins TRBV6-2 or TRBV6-3 to TRBJ2-5; D possibly matches TRBD1 or TRBD2 (6 bases each). Germline values: CDR1 MNHEY, CDR2 SVGEGT. The CDR3 contains 17 residues. V was pared by 2 bases and J by 2 bases, with 18 bases between. CDR3 nucleotides: TGTGCCAGCAGTTACGGAATCTGGGGGGCCTGGCAAGAGACCCAGTACTTC. Translated, it gives CASSYGIWGAWQETQYF.

This clone came up once. The chain employs TRBV11-2 and TRBJ1-3, with 7 bases fitting TRBD1. Germline trimming cut 0 bases from V and 4 bases from J; bases unmatched to any gene: 9. The germline V gene has CDR1 SGHAT and CDR2 FQNNGV. The CDR3 is 17 residues long. The CDR3 DNA reads TGTGCCAGCAGCTTAGATCCCACAGGGGAGAACGGAAACACCATATATTTT. Encoded protein: CASSLDPTGENGNTIYF.

This chain joins TRBV20-1 and TRBJ2-7; TRBD2 matches at 9 bases. The germline V gene encodes CDR1 DFQATT and CDR2 SNEGSKA (reference sequence). Trimming took 6 bases from V and 6 from J; bases not matched to a gene: 9. The CDR3 sequence is 13 residues long. CDR3 protein: CSAPGTSWVEQYF. The DNA of the CDR3 is TGCAGTGCCCCCGGGACTAGCTGGGTCGAGCAGTACTTC.

This clone was counted only a few times. V gene TRBV29-1 combines with J gene TRBJ2-7, with D possibly TRBD2 on 5 matching bases. This CDR3 has 12 residues. V lost 6 bases and J 7 bases, leaving 16 bases between the germline ends. Germline CDR1 reads SQVTM; CDR2 reads ANQGSEA. Here the CDR3 reads CSVEEWALEQYF. The CDR3 bases are TGCAGCGTGGAGGAGTGGGCTCTTGAGCAGTACTTC.

This clone came up a few times. The rearrangement uses TRBV6-1 and TRBJ1-1, with 11 bases identical to TRBD1. Germline lookup yields CDR1 MNHNS and CDR2 SASEGT. The CDR3 covers 14 residues. The V and J ends lost 6 bases and 5 bases, in that order; junction bases with no gene match: 5. The CDR3 loop reads CASRTGTGGTEAFF. As DNA, the CDR3 is TGTGCCAGCAGGACCGGGACAGGGGGGACTGAAGCTTTCTTT.

This clone counts as medium-sized. This chain links TRBV19 with TRBJ2-1, with 14 bases identical to TRBD2. This CDR3 is 15 amino acids long. Losses at the gene ends were 4 bases for V and 9 bases for J; bases not matched to a gene: 5. Germline V lookup: CDR1 LNHDA, CDR2 SQIVND (reference sequence). For the CDR3, the DNA is TGTGCCAGTAGTAGACTAGCGGGGGGGCGGGGTGAGCAGTTCTTC. Its protein is CASSRLAGGRGEQFF. The complete variable domain, with remaining parts taken from reference TRBV19 and TRBJ2-1, reads DGGITQSPKYLFRKEGQNVTLSCEQNLNHDAMYWYRQDPGQGLRLIYYSQIVNDFQKGDIAEGYSVSREKKESFPLTVTSAQKNPTAFYLCASSRLAGGRGEQFFGPGTRLTVL.

This clone counts as medium-sized (0.01 to 0.1%). The J gene is TRBJ2-7, the V gene TRBV20-1; 14 nucleotides match TRBD2. V dropped 3 bases and J dropped 2; count of bases not matched to a gene: 9. CDR3 length equals 17 residues. Per the germline V gene, CDR1 is DFQATT and CDR2 is SNEGSKA (reference sequence). The CDR3 sequence: CSARGTSGGITAYEQYF. CDR3 nucleotides: TGCAGTGCTAGGGGGACTAGCGGGGGCATAACCGCCTACGAGCAGTACTTC.

This clone was observed at least ten times. In DNA, the CDR3 is TGTGCCTCCGAGCGGGGGGACTACTACAATGAGCAGTTCTTC. It yields the protein CASERGDYYNEQFF. The V gene is TRBV2, the J gene TRBJ2-1; 9 nucleotides line up with TRBD2. The ends lost 11 bases at V and 3 bases at J; junction bases unmatched: 8. CDR3 length: 14 residues. Germline V lookup: CDR1 SNHLY, CDR2 FYNNEI.

This chain connects TRBV6-1 to TRBJ1-2, with D tentatively TRBD1 (6 bases). This CDR3 is built from 13 residues. V dropped 6 bases and J dropped 4 bases, with 12 bases sitting between them. Germline values: CDR1 MNHNS, CDR2 SASEGT. The CDR3 DNA is TGTGCCAGCAGGCCTACAGGGACCTATGGCTACACCTTC. Its translation: CASRPTGTYGYTF.

This clone was picked up many times. The V call is TRBV3-1, the J call TRBJ2-6; D might be TRBD1 (6 bases). The CDR3 covers 19 residues. In germline, CDR1 is LGHDT, CDR2 YNNKEL (reference sequence). The V end lost 7 bases, the J end lost 0 bases, and 22 bases lay between the germline ends. The CDR3 DNA reads TGTGCCAGCACCTCCTTTGGGGGACAAATTATCTCTGGGGCCAACGTCCTGACTTTC. Amino acid sequence: CASTSFGGQIISGANVLTF.

The rearrangement uses TRBV24-1 and TRBJ2-2; TRBD2 aligns across 11 bases. There are 18 residues in the CDR3. Germline trimming cut 1 base from V and 0 bases from J; bases unmatched to any gene: 3. Germline-derived CDR1 and CDR2 are KGHDR and SFDVKD. CDR3 nucleotides: TGTGCCACCAGTGATTTAGGGACTAGCGGACCGAACACCGGGGAGCTGTTTTTT. It specifies CATSDLGTSGPNTGELFF.

The chain links TRBV12-3 or TRBV12-4 to TRBJ2-7; 7 nucleotides line up with TRBD1. V lost 3 bases to trimming and J lost 4 bases; unmatched junction nucleotides: 9. This CDR3 has 15 residues. The CDR3 here is CASSLRQGRWYEQYF. The CDR3 DNA is TGTGCCAGCAGTTTGAGACAGGGTCGATGGTACGAGCAGTACTTC.